A selection of T cell receptor beta chains follows, all from one sample in a study of cytomegalovirus exposure and HLA in healthy donors. Data came from immunoSEQ multiplex PCR; TCRdb stores just in-frame clones and leaves some out. Of about 200,000 clones in the sample, roughly 80% were seen once. What was sequenced was PBMCs. The receptors derive from a male donor in good health and CMV-seropositive. The CDR3 runs from the conserved cysteine through the conserved F or W. A D gene is named only where the DNA matches it firmly. Size tells how often a clone was seen (once, few, many) or the class of an expanded clone, and some rows leave it out.

>TRBD1|TRBJ1-2|TRBV29-1|few
CSVAQGGVYGYTF
TGCAGCGTGGCCCAAGGGGGCGTCTATGGCTACACCTTC
>TRBD1|TRBJ2-4|TRBV18|.
CASSPPGGQGILWNIQYF
TGTGCCAGCTCACCACCGGGCGGACAGGGAATTTTATGGAACATTCAGTACTTC
>TRBD1|TRBJ1-6|TRBV4-3|.
CASSQETGGGSPLHF
TGCGCCAGCAGCCAAGAAACAGGGGGTGGGTCACCCCTCCACTTT
>TRBD2|TRBJ2-7|TRBV18|few
CASSPGTSGSGGGQYF
TGTGCCAGCTCACCGGGGACTAGCGGGAGTGGAGGTGGGCAGTACTTC
>.|TRBJ2-3|TRBV15|.
CATSSLIMGGTDTQYF
TGTGCCACCAGCTCTCTTATAATGGGAGGAACAGATACGCAGTATTTT
>.|TRBJ2-2|TRBV7-2|.
CASTKNGGFPNTGELFF
TGTGCCAGCACCAAGAATGGCGGATTTCCGAACACCGGGGAGCTGTTTTTT
>TRBD1|TRBJ2-1|TRBV14|.
CASMDRTYNEQFF
TGTGCCAGCATGGACAGGACCTACAATGAGCAGTTCTTC
>TRBD2|TRBJ2-1|TRBV11-2|.
CASSYHGTSEKNEQFF
TGTGCCAGCAGCTATCACGGGACTAGCGAGAAAAATGAGCAGTTCTTC
>TRBD1|TRBJ1-5|TRBV12-5|.
CASGLVRDSAGQPQHF
TGTGCTAGTGGTTTGGTGAGGGACAGCGCGGGACAGCCCCAGCATTTT
>TRBD1|TRBJ1-2|TRBV7-3|once
CASSPQGTGGEVRGYTF
TGTGCCAGCAGCCCCCAGGGGACAGGGGGCGAAGTTCGTGGCTACACCTTC
>TRBD2|TRBJ2-7|TRBV30|.
CAWSGASGTPYEQYF
TGTGCCTGGAGTGGGGCTAGCGGGACCCCCTACGAGCAGTACTTC
>.|TRBJ2-7|TRBV7-2|.
CASSLASSYEQYF
TGTGCCAGCAGCTTAGCGAGCTCCTACGAGCAGTACTTC
>TRBD1|TRBJ2-4|TRBV4-1|.
CASSQDRSSGGANIQYF
TGCGCCAGCAGCCAAGATCGGAGTTCAGGGGGCGCAAACATTCAGTACTTC
>.|TRBJ1-2|TRBV7-6|.
CASSQGPGNYGYTF
TGTGCCAGCAGCCAAGGTCCGGGTAACTATGGCTACACCTTC
>.|TRBJ2-1|TRBV10-3|.
CAISGEDEQFF
TGTGCCATCAGTGGAGAGGATGAGCAGTTCTTC
>TRBD1|TRBJ2-7|TRBV6-5|once
CASSYSGQGTYEQYF
TGTGCCAGCAGTTACTCGGGACAGGGGACCTACGAGCAGTACTTC
>.|TRBJ1-1|TRBV5-1|.
CATRTGTMNTEAFF
TGCGCCACCCGCACAGGGACCATGAACACTGAAGCTTTCTTT
>TRBD1|TRBJ1-3|TRBV4-2|.
CASSQNLGTGVGNTIYF
TGTGCCAGCAGCCAAAACCTCGGGACAGGGGTTGGAAACACCATATATTTT
>.|TRBJ2-3|TRBV4-3|.
CASSQNAGAGRYTDTQYF
TGCGCCAGCAGCCAAAACGCCGGGGCAGGGAGGTACACAGATACGCAGTATTTT
>.|TRBJ2-2|TRBV5-1|.
CASSFKGVAATGELFF
TGCGCCAGCAGCTTTAAGGGGGTGGCGGCCACCGGGGAGCTGTTTTTT
>TRBD2|TRBJ2-3|TRBV9|.
CASSVDNLAGPGGTQYF
TGTGCCAGCAGCGTAGATAATCTAGCGGGACCTGGGGGTACGCAGTATTTT
>.|TRBJ1-1|TRBV20-1|.
CSGGGNTEAFF
TGCAGTGGGGGGGGTAACACTGAAGCTTTCTTT
>TRBD1|TRBJ2-7|TRBV4-2|.
CASSQGVGTGVYEQYF
TGTGCCAGCAGCCAAGGAGTAGGGACAGGGGTCTACGAGCAGTACTTC
>TRBD1|TRBJ2-1|TRBV7-3|.
CASSPGQAISEQFF
TGTGCCAGCAGCCCTGGACAGGCCATCAGTGAGCAGTTCTTC
>.|TRBJ2-7|TRBV28|.
CASSFPGQNYEQYF
TGTGCCAGCAGTTTCCCGGGACAAAACTACGAGCAGTACTTC
>TRBD2|TRBJ2-7|TRBV5-4|.
CASSSLAGGHYEQYF
TGTGCCAGCAGCTCGCTAGCGGGAGGACACTACGAGCAGTACTTC
>TRBD1|TRBJ2-2|TRBV27|.
CASSFLTGRTGELFF
TGTGCCAGCAGTTTCCTGACAGGGCGCACCGGGGAGCTGTTTTTT
>.|TRBJ1-4|TRBV19|.
CASSIRGNEKLFF
TGTGCCAGTAGTATAAGGGGTAATGAAAAACTGTTTTTT
>.|TRBJ1-3|TRBV7-2|.
CASSRGILGQAGNTIYF
TGTGCCAGCAGCCGAGGAATCTTGGGGCAGGCTGGAAACACCATATATTTT